This T cell receptor (beta chain) was documented in a study of blood T cell repertoires in COVID-19. Whole-study context: Some COVID-19 samples were acute and others convalescent; all came from the United States, Italy and Spain. From T cells, B-cell-depleted T cells, or PBMCs came the material, which was cDNA or gDNA.

V was pared by 0 bases and J by 5 bases, with 7 bases between. CDR3 length: 13 residues. Germline CDR1 and CDR2: LGHDT and YNNKEL (reference sequence). Original handling: Estimated nucleated cell counts came from reference gene primer amplification. Sequenced by immunoSEQ multiplex PCR; TCRdb stores in-frame clones only, minus some. The D gene and trimming were derived from the DNA, and the V and J assignments and clone size from that table. The table shows approximately 130,000 clones, with 70% to 90% occurring only once. This receptor was taken from a human donor in a cohort sampled during active COVID-19. The sequenced material came from peripheral blood. The chain recombines TRBV3-1 (or the pseudogene TRBV3-2) with TRBJ1-1; D is unclear. CDR3 nucleotide sequence: TGTGCCAGCAGCCAAGATTGGAGGACTGAAGCTTTCTTT. Its translation: CASSQDWRTEAFF.